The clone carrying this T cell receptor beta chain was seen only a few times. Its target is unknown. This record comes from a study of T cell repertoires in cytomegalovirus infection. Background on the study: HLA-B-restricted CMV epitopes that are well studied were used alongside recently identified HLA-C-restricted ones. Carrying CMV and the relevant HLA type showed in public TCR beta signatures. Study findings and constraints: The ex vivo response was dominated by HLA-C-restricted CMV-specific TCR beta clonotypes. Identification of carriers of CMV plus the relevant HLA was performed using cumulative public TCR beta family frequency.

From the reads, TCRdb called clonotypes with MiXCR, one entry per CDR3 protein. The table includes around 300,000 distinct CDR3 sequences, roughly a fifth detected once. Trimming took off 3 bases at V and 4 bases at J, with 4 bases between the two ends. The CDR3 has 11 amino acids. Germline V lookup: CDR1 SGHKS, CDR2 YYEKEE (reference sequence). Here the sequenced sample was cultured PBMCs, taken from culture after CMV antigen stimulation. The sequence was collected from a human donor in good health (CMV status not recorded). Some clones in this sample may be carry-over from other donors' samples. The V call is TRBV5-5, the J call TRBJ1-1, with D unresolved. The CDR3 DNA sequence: TGTGCCAGCAGCTCAACCACTGAAGCTTTCTTT. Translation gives CASSSTTEAFF.